These 32 T cell receptor beta chains originate from one sample sequenced in a study of early T cells in non-severe SARS-CoV-2 infection. TCRdb reprocessed the 5' RACE reads via MiXCR and lists one record per CDR3 protein. The table shows over 25,000 distinct CDR3 sequences, with 6% to 8.5% occurring only once. The material sequenced was whole blood. Receptors originate from an adult who was a healthcare worker with PCR-confirmed SARS-CoV-2 infection or an uninfected control (not recorded which).

The chain carries TRBV28 and TRBJ1-2, with unresolved D. Germline V gives CDR1 MDHEN, CDR2 SYDVKM. Trimming shortened V by 5 bases and J by 6 bases, and 16 bases separated the two germline ends. The CDR3 spans 14 residues. The CDR3 DNA is TGTGCCAGCAGTCGTATTTCGTTCTTCGATGGCTACACCTTC. It encodes CASSRISFFDGYTF.

At least ten counts were recorded for this clonotype. This chain links TRBV30 with TRBJ2-1; possibly TRBD2 for D (5 bases). Germline-derived CDR1 and CDR2 are GTSNPN and SVGIG (reference sequence). V was cut by 1 base and J by 5 bases, with 12 bases left in between. The CDR3 covers 14 residues. In DNA form, the CDR3 reads TGTGCCTGGAGTGGATGGGAGTGGCACAATGAGCAGTTCTTC. This encodes CAWSGWEWHNEQFF. Together with reference TRBV30 and TRBJ2-1, the CDR3 gives the full variable domain: SQTIHQWPATLVQPVGSPLSLECTVEGTSNPNLYWYRQAAGRGLQLLFYSVGIGQISSEVPQNLSASRPQDRQFILSSKKLLLSDSGFYLCAWSGWEWHNEQFFGPGTRLTVL.

The chain combines TRBV20-1 with TRBJ2-7, with 13 bases matching TRBD2. The CDR3 runs 17 residues. V gave up 6 bases and J gave up 1 base; unmatched junction bases: 12. CDR1 is DFQATT and CDR2 is SNEGSKA in the germline V gene (reference sequence). The CDR3, as DNA: TGCAGTGCCCTCCGCTCGACTAGCGGGAGGTTGTCCTACGAGCAGTACTTC. Its protein is CSALRSTSGRLSYEQYF.

This clonotype occurred many times. CDR3 sequence (DNA): TGCGCCAGCAGCCAGCCTAGCGGGAGAACCTACAATGAGCAGTTCTTC. It codes for CASSQPSGRTYNEQFF. The chain couples TRBV4-1 to TRBJ2-1; 10 positions agree with TRBD2. The CDR3 is 16 amino acids. J lost 2 bases, V lost 3 bases, and 4 bases had no gene match. CDR1 is MGHRA and CDR2 is YSYEKL in the germline V gene.

Many counts were recorded for this clonotype. This chain joins TRBV27 and TRBJ2-6, with D uncertain. CDR1 and CDR2 from the germline V gene are MNHEY and SMNVEV (reference sequence). Deletions cut 1 base from V and 1 base from J, with 5 bases between. The CDR3 covers 15 residues. The DNA for the CDR3 is TGTGCCAGCAGTTTATTGGGGTCTGGGGCCAACGTCCTGACTTTC. The encoded protein is CASSLLGSGANVLTF.

There are many counts of this clonotype. The rearrangement uses TRBV3-1 and TRBJ2-5; 11 nucleotides agree with TRBD2. The germline V gene has CDR1 LGHDT and CDR2 YNNKEL (reference sequence). The CDR3 covers 16 residues. V shed 3 bases, J shed 3 bases, and the junction held 6 bases outside the gene matches. This chain's CDR3 is CASSHLKTSGKETQYF. The CDR3 DNA follows: TGTGCCAGCAGCCACCTTAAGACTAGCGGGAAAGAGACCCAGTACTTC.

V and J are TRBV5-6 and TRBJ2-7; D could derive from TRBD1 or TRBD2 (6 bases each). Trimming removed 5 bases at V and 7 bases at J, with 16 bases between. Germline values: CDR1 SGHDT, CDR2 YYEEEE. The CDR3 consists of 13 residues. CDR3 sequence: CASRPAGAGEQYF. In DNA, the CDR3 is TGTGCCAGCAGGCCGGCAGGGGCGGGGGAGCAGTACTTC.

This clonotype came up many times. J is TRBJ1-5 and V is TRBV18; 11 bases align to TRBD1. The junction had 5 bases not matched to a gene; V was cut back by 2 bases and J by 5 bases. CDR3 length equals 16 residues. CDR1 and CDR2 (germline): KGHSH, LQKENI. The CDR3 loop is CASSPGQGAPYQPQHF. CDR3 coding DNA: TGTGCCAGCTCACCAGGACAGGGGGCTCCATATCAGCCCCAGCATTTT.

This clonotype was detected ten times or more. CDR3 amino acids: CSASQAGEWPDTQYF. The CDR3 DNA follows: TGCAGTGCTAGTCAGGCGGGAGAATGGCCAGATACGCAGTATTTT. The chain employs TRBV20-1 and TRBJ2-3, with 7 bases lining up with TRBD2. The CDR3 sequence is 15 residues long. The ends lost 3 bases at V and 4 bases at J; junction bases unmatched: 10. Germline V gene sequence: CDR1 DFQATT, CDR2 SNEGSKA (reference sequence).

The chain couples TRBV7-9 to TRBJ2-7; TRBD1 is a possible D gene (5 bases). The germline gives CDR1 SEHNR, CDR2 FQNEAQ (reference sequence). The V and J ends lost 5 bases and 5 bases respectively, with 19 bases between them. This CDR3 is built from 15 residues. CDR3 residues: CASSPGLGDLNEQYF. CDR3 in DNA: TGTGCCAGCAGCCCAGGGCTTGGGGATCTGAACGAGCAGTACTTC.

By share, this clonotype ranks as medium-sized (0.01 to 0.1%). The V gene is TRBV20-1, the J gene TRBJ2-7; 11 bases map to TRBD2. Germline CDR1 is DFQATT and CDR2 is SNEGSKA (reference sequence). The CDR3 extends over 17 amino acids. The trim removed 0 bases at V and 0 bases at J, leaving 7 bases unmatched. The CDR3 bases are TGCAGTGCTAGAGATCGGGGGACTAGCGGATTCTCCTACGAGCAGTACTTC. Its protein product is CSARDRGTSGFSYEQYF.

This rearrangement joins TRBV6-5 to TRBJ2-2, with 9 bases that match TRBD2. Germline V CDR1 and CDR2: MNHEY, SVGAGI. V gave up 6 bases and J gave up 5 bases; unmatched junction bases: 10. The CDR3 has 16 amino acids. The CDR3 nucleotides read TGTGCCAGCAGCCTGATGACTAGCGGCGTAACCGGGGAGCTGTTTTTT. This gives the protein CASSLMTSGVTGELFF.

This clonotype came up many times. The genes are TRBV27 and TRBJ2-1; D remains ambiguous. From germline, CDR1 is MNHEY and CDR2 SMNVEV (reference sequence). The CDR3 is 14 residues long. Trimming shortened V by 4 bases and J by 1 base, and 8 bases separated the two germline ends. The CDR3 DNA is TGTGCCAGCAGTTCCCAGATATCCTACAATGAGCAGTTCTTC. This gives the protein CASSSQISYNEQFF.

This clonotype showed up many times. This chain uses TRBV10-1 with TRBJ2-7, with TRBD1 matching 8 bases. This CDR3 spans 13 amino acids. The V gene end was trimmed by 2 bases and the J gene end by 9 bases; junction bases not matched to a gene: 6. CDR1 and CDR2 from the germline V gene are WNHNN and SYGVQD (reference sequence). The CDR3 nucleotides are TGCGCCAGCAGTGAGAATCAGGGGGCGCGGCAGTACTTC. Translating gives CASSENQGARQYF.

The genes are TRBV27 and TRBJ1-1; D may be TRBD1 (5 bases). Trimming took 4 bases from V and 1 from J, leaving 13 bases between them. Germline V gene lookup returns CDR1 MNHEY and CDR2 SMNVEV (reference sequence). The CDR3 extends over 15 amino acids. The CDR3 nucleotides read TGTGCCAGCAGTTATCGGGACGGGGGGAACACTGAAGCTTTCTTT. Its translation: CASSYRDGGNTEAFF.

This clonotype has ten or more counts. This sequence joins TRBV20-1 and TRBJ2-4; 7 bases line up with TRBD2. The germline V gene encodes CDR1 DFQATT and CDR2 SNEGSKA (reference sequence). This CDR3 has 16 residues. The trim removed 0 bases at V and 1 base at J, leaving 6 bases unmatched. The CDR3: CSARESGGEAKNIQYF. The DNA for the CDR3 is TGCAGTGCTAGAGAGTCGGGGGGAGAGGCCAAAAACATTCAGTACTTC.

Regarding this clonotype: One base away lies a much larger clone, so this may be a sequencing read error. V gene TRBV5-4 combines with J gene TRBJ2-3; no clear D gene. Per the germline V gene, CDR1 is SGHNT and CDR2 is YYREEE (reference sequence). This CDR3 has 14 amino acids. CDR3 amino acids: CTSSRRSEADTQYF. The CDR3 coding sequence is TGTACCAGCAGCCGCCGGAGTGAGGCAGATACGCAGTATTTT.

This clonotype occurred once. The chain joins TRBV7-2 to TRBJ1-2; a possible D gene is TRBD1 (6 bases). V lost 6 bases and J 3 bases, leaving 14 bases between the germline ends. The CDR3 has 14 residues. Germline assignment: CDR1 SGHTA and CDR2 FQGNSA. As DNA, the CDR3 is TGTGCCAGCAGACAGGGCCTGGGGGACTATGGCTACACCTTC. Translated, it gives CASRQGLGDYGYTF.

This clonotype came up a few times. This chain connects TRBV19 to TRBJ2-7, with unresolved D. This CDR3 is built from 12 residues. Germline CDR1 is LNHDA and CDR2 is SQIVND (reference sequence). V was cut by 10 bases and J by 3 bases, with 13 bases left in between. For the CDR3, the DNA is TGTGCCACATCCGGACCGGGCTACGAGCAGTACTTC. It yields the protein CATSGPGYEQYF. The full variable domain, its missing parts supplied by reference TRBV19 and TRBJ2-7, is DGGITQSPKYLFRKEGQNVTLSCEQNLNHDAMYWYRQDPGQGLRLIYYSQIVNDFQKGDIAEGYSVSREKKESFPLTVTSAQKNPTAFYLCATSGPGYEQYFGPGTRLTVT.

The chain has TRBV10-3 and TRBJ2-7, with a possible D match to TRBD2 (5 bases). V shed 2 bases and J shed 0 bases, with 11 bases lying between them. This CDR3 has 15 amino acids. Looked up from germline, CDR1 is ENHRY and CDR2 is SYGVKD. CDR3 in amino acids: CAISESGKSSYEQYF. CDR3 in DNA: TGTGCCATCAGTGAGAGCGGTAAAAGCTCCTACGAGCAGTACTTC.

This clonotype was observed a few times. The gene calls are TRBV11-2 and TRBJ2-5; D not resolved. The CDR3 is 16 amino acids. Per germline, CDR1 SGHAT and CDR2 FQNNGV. Trimming cost V 1 base and J 5 bases, with 17 bases left between them. CDR3 bases: TGTGCCAGCAGCTTAGTAAAATATAACCTCGAGGAGACCCAGTACTTC. Translating gives CASSLVKYNLEETQYF.

The V and J genes are TRBV14 and TRBJ2-7; no clear D. The CDR3 consists of 14 residues. Looked up from germline, CDR1 is SGHDN and CDR2 is FVKESK. Trimming removed 1 base at V and 5 bases at J, with 12 bases between. CDR3 nucleotides: TGTGCCAGCAGCCAAGTAGAACAGCTGGACGAGCAGTACTTC. Amino acid sequence: CASSQVEQLDEQYF.

Turning to this clonotype: A much bigger clone sits one base away, suggesting this may be a read error. This rearrangement joins TRBV30 to TRBJ1-4, with TRBD1 identical over 7 bases. The germline V gene has CDR1 GTSNPN and CDR2 SVGIG (reference sequence). The CDR3 is made up of 14 amino acids. The chain's CDR3 is CARSLQGVSEKLFF. The DNA of the CDR3 is TGTGCCCGGAGTTTGCAGGGGGTTTCTGAAAAACTGTTTTTT.

This clonotype was seen repeatedly, ten times or more. The V call is TRBV19, the J call TRBJ2-1; 8 bases line up with TRBD1. V shed 9 bases, J shed 6 bases, and the junction held 4 bases outside the gene matches. The CDR3 loop spans 12 amino acids. Per germline, CDR1 LNHDA and CDR2 SQIVND (reference sequence). The CDR3 nucleotides are TGTGCCAGCCCAACAGGGGGCAATGAGCAGTTCTTC. Protein product: CASPTGGNEQFF.

This clonotype has a count of ten or more. The chain carries TRBV7-3 and TRBJ2-7; D is possibly TRBD2 (5 bases). The CDR3 extends over 12 amino acids. V was trimmed by 5 bases and J by 6 bases, leaving 11 bases between them. Germline V gene data show CDR1 as SGHTA and CDR2 as FQGTGA. This chain's CDR3 is CASSAKGGEQYF. Written as DNA, the CDR3 is TGTGCCAGCAGCGCCAAAGGAGGCGAGCAGTACTTC.

This clonotype is categorized as medium-sized. V gene TRBV29-1 combines with J gene TRBJ2-3, with TRBD2 matching 7 bases. CDR1 SQVTM and CDR2 ANQGSEA come from the germline V gene. This CDR3 region has 15 residues. V trimming: 6 bases; J trimming: 1 base; junction bases outside the gene matches: 10. CDR3 sequence (DNA): TGCAGCGTCAGTCGGCCTAGCGGACGCACAGATACGCAGTATTTT. This gives the protein CSVSRPSGRTDTQYF.

This clonotype was counted ten times or more. The chain has TRBV5-4 and TRBJ2-6; D may be TRBD1 (5 bases). V lost 3 bases to trimming and J lost 1 base, with 5 bases between them. The CDR3 contains 14 residues. Germline CDR1 reads SGHNT; CDR2 reads YYREEE (reference sequence). This chain's CDR3 is CASSSGSGANVLTF. The CDR3 nucleotides read TGTGCCAGCAGCTCAGGGTCTGGGGCCAACGTCCTGACTTTC. Variable domain in full (rest from reference TRBV5-4 and TRBJ2-6): ETGVTQSPTHLIKTRGQQVTLRCSSQSGHNTVSWYQQALGQGPQFIFQYYREEENGRGNFPPRFSGLQFPNYSSELNVNALELDDSALYLCASSSGSGANVLTFGAGSRLTVL.

This clonotype was recorded a few times. The rearrangement links TRBV29-1 to TRBJ2-3, with D perhaps matching TRBD1 or TRBD2 (5 bases each). This CDR3 has 11 amino acids. V dropped 6 bases and J dropped 4 bases, with 8 bases sitting between them. The germline gives CDR1 SQVTM, CDR2 ANQGSEA. The CDR3 DNA reads TGCAGCGTCGGGACGGCAGATACGCAGTATTTT. Amino acid sequence: CSVGTADTQYF.

This clonotype was seen repeatedly, ten times or more. J is TRBJ2-3 and V is TRBV24-1, with D possibly TRBD2 on 5 matching bases. The length of the CDR3 is 16 residues. The ends were cut back, 0 bases at V and 0 bases at J, with 9 bases in the middle. Germline V gene sequence: CDR1 KGHDR, CDR2 SFDVKD. CDR3 loop: CATSDLPSGSTDTQYF. CDR3 in DNA: TGTGCCACCAGTGATTTGCCCTCGGGGAGCACAGATACGCAGTATTTT.

The chain recombines TRBV27 with TRBJ2-2; 15 nucleotides line up with TRBD2. V lost 6 bases to trimming and J lost 7 bases; unmatched junction nucleotides: 3. This CDR3 has 15 amino acids. Germline CDR1 reads MNHEY; CDR2 reads SMNVEV (reference sequence). CDR3 loop: CASRGLAGGVGELFF. The DNA of the CDR3 is TGTGCCAGCAGAGGACTAGCGGGAGGGGTCGGGGAGCTGTTTTTT.

This clonotype was observed at least ten times. The chain couples TRBV12-3 or TRBV12-4 to TRBJ2-5; TRBD1 aligns across 9 bases. The V and J ends lost 6 bases and 2 bases, in that order; junction bases with no gene match: 10. This CDR3 is 16 amino acids long. DNA of the CDR3: TGTGCCAGCAGCGTCGTACAGGGGGCGCTTCAAGAGACCCAGTACTTC. This encodes CASSVVQGALQETQYF.

There are many counts of this clonotype. The rearrangement links TRBV6-1 to TRBJ2-1; D perhaps matches TRBD1 (5 bases). The CDR3 consists of 14 residues. Germline CDR1 MNHNS, CDR2 SASEGT. The V end lost 1 base, the J end lost 9 bases, and 13 bases lay between the germline ends. The CDR3 here is CASSEGGTLVEQFF. Here the CDR3 DNA reads TGTGCCAGCAGTGAAGGGGGCACGCTGGTTGAGCAGTTCTTC.